This T cell receptor (beta chain) comes out of a study of blood T cell repertoires in COVID-19. Turning to the study itself: The analysed material was cDNA or gDNA that came from T cells, B-cell-depleted T cells, or PBMCs.

TCRdb's table, derived via immunoSEQ multiplex PCR, lists solely in-frame clones and lacks some. There are roughly 60,000 clones in the sample; 87% occur only once, and over 9.5% lies in the top ten. The TCR originated in a human donor with acute or convalescent COVID-19. The donor label of this sample is uncertain. The source material was peripheral blood.

Here the CDR3 DNA reads TGTGCCAGCAGCCAAAACAGGATCAACGAGCAGTACTTC. Translated, it gives CASSQNRINEQYF. This rearrangement joins TRBV3-1 (or the pseudogene TRBV3-2) to TRBJ2-7, with TRBD1 as a possible D gene (5 bases). V shed 2 bases and J shed 5 bases, with 10 bases lying between them. Germline V gene sequence: CDR1 LGHDT, CDR2 YNNKEL (reference sequence). This CDR3 is 13 amino acids long.